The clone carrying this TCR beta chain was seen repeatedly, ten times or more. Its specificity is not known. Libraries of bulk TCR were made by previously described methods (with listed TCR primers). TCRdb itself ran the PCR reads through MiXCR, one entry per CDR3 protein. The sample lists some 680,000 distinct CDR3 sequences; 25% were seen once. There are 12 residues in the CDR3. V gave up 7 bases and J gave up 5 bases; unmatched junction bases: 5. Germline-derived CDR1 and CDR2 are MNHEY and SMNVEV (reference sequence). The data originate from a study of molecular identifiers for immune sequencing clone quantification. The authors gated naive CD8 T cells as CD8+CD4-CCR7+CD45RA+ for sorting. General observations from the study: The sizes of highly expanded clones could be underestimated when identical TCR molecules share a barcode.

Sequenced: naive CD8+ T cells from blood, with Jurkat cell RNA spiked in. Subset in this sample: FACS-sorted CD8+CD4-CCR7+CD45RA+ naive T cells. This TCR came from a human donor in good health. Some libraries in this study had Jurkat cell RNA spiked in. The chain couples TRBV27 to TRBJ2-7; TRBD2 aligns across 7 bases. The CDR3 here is CASKAGSHEQYF. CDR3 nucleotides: TGTGCCAGCAAAGCGGGGTCCCACGAGCAGTACTTC.